The 19 T cell receptor beta chains listed next were all sequenced from one sample in a study of regulatory T cells in long-lasting Graves disease. Time point meaning: newly diagnosed GD, antithyroid drugs for less than 3 months. Scientists built the TCR library using RNA that was extracted from PBMCs. Libraries of TCR beta came from iRepertoire HTBI primers plus Arm-PCR of CDR3 regions. TCRdb passed the multiplex PCR reads through MiXCR, listing each CDR3 protein once. Among approximately 400,000 distinct CDR3 sequences listed, about 16% were seen once. In addition, the sample was reused for a study of T cells in Graves' hyperthyroidism and ophthalmopathy.

Source: peripheral blood mononuclear cells (PBMCs), taken at new diagnosis, from a patient treated with antithyroid drugs. All receptors come from a woman in her twenties or thirties with Graves disease.

This clonotype has ten or more counts. The chain is built from TRBV30 and TRBJ2-5; the D gene is possibly TRBD2 (6 bases). V was clipped by 0 bases and J by 0 bases, with 14 bases between them. This CDR3 spans 16 amino acids. Germline V lookup: CDR1 GTSNPN, CDR2 SVGIG (reference sequence). The DNA of the CDR3 is TGTGCCTGGAGTGTAGGGCTAGCGCCGTACCAAGAGACCCAGTACTTC. Protein sequence: CAWSVGLAPYQETQYF. The full variable domain, completed using reference TRBV30 and TRBJ2-5, is SQTIHQWPATLVQPVGSPLSLECTVEGTSNPNLYWYRQAAGRGLQLLFYSVGIGQISSEVPQNLSASRPQDRQFILSSKKLLLSDSGFYLCAWSVGLAPYQETQYFGPGTRLLVL.

This clonotype has more than one count but fewer than ten. The chain's CDR3 is CASSFSVEGNTIYF. CDR3 nucleotide sequence: TGTGCCAGCAGCTTTTCGGTGGAGGGAAACACCATATATTTT. V gene TRBV7-8 combines with J gene TRBJ1-3; D gene unclear. In germline, CDR1 is SGHVS, CDR2 FQNEAQ. Deletions cut 3 bases from V and 4 bases from J, with 10 bases between. This CDR3 is built from 14 residues.

This clonotype was seen more than once but under ten times. This chain connects TRBV7-8 to TRBJ2-4; D gene uncertain. The length of the CDR3 is 14 residues. Trimming removed 5 bases at V and 1 base at J, with 9 bases between. CDR1 is SGHVS, CDR2 FQNEAQ, per germline. In DNA, the CDR3 is TGTGCCAGCAGCCCCCGGCTGGCCAAAAACATTCAGTACTTC. Residues: CASSPRLAKNIQYF.

This clonotype has a handful of counts. The chain carries TRBV29-1 and TRBJ2-7; 10 nucleotides line up with TRBD2. V dropped 3 bases and J dropped 0; count of bases not matched to a gene: 2. The CDR3 runs to 14 residues. Per the germline V gene, CDR1 is SQVTM and CDR2 is ANQGSEA. The CDR3 region is CSVESSGSSYEQYF. CDR3 nucleotide sequence: TGCAGCGTTGAGTCTAGCGGGAGCTCCTACGAGCAGTACTTC.

This clonotype was observed many times. V gene TRBV3-1 combines with J gene TRBJ2-7, with D unclear. The length of the CDR3 is 14 residues. Trimming pared 0 bases from V and 2 bases from J, leaving 8 bases between. CDR1 and CDR2 from the germline V gene are LGHDT and YNNKEL (reference sequence). CDR3 in amino acids: CASSQDPGTYEQYF. CDR3 nucleotide sequence: TGTGCCAGCAGCCAAGATCCAGGCACCTACGAGCAGTACTTC.

This clonotype was observed a few times. The chain employs TRBV12-3 or TRBV12-4 and TRBJ1-5; unclear D gene. This CDR3 is 13 amino acids long. V lost 6 bases to trimming and J lost 0 bases, with 6 bases between them. This CDR3 is CASSHYSNQPQHF. Written as DNA, the CDR3 is TGTGCCAGCAGCCATTATAGCAATCAGCCCCAGCATTTT.

This clonotype came up a few times. V usage is TRBV6-5 and J usage is TRBJ1-2; D is unresolved. The ends were cut back, 4 bases at V and 5 bases at J, with 11 bases in the middle. CDR3 length: 13 residues. Germline CDR1 is MNHEY and CDR2 is SVGAGI. The CDR3 bases are TGTGCCAGCAGTTTCGCGTCTGGGTATGGCTACACCTTC. Amino acid sequence: CASSFASGYGYTF.

This clonotype was recorded a few times. A much larger clone lies a single base off, so this may be a read error. The genes are TRBV12-3 or TRBV12-4 and TRBJ2-4, with 10 positions matching TRBD2. This CDR3 is built from 16 residues. This CDR3 is CASGLRLAGASSIQYF. As DNA, the CDR3 is TGTGCCAGCGGTTTACGTCTAGCGGGAGCCTCCAGCATTCAGTACTTC.

This clonotype appeared a few times. CDR3 residues: CAYGTGVNTEAFF. The CDR3 coding sequence is TGTGCCTACGGCACAGGGGTCAACACTGAAGCTTTCTTT. The chain couples TRBV30 to TRBJ1-1, with TRBD1 identical over 7 bases. There are 13 residues in the CDR3. Germline CDR1 is GTSNPN and CDR2 is SVGIG (reference sequence). The V segment lost 7 bases and the J segment 2 bases; nucleotides outside the gene matches: 7.

This chain uses TRBV5-1 with TRBJ2-7; D is perhaps TRBD1 (6 bases). CDR1 is SGHRS, CDR2 YFSETQ, per germline. This CDR3 contains 15 residues. Deletions cut 2 bases from V and 3 bases from J, with 15 bases between. This CDR3 is CASSFYLGHLYEQYF. The CDR3 DNA follows: TGCGCCAGCAGCTTTTACCTGGGACACCTCTACGAGCAGTACTTC. Full variable domain (remainder filled in from reference TRBV5-1 and TRBJ2-7): KAGVTQTPRYLIKTRGQQVTLSCSPISGHRSVSWYQQTPGQGLQFLFEYFSETQRNKGNFPGRFSGRQFSNSRSEMNVSTLELGDSALYLCASSFYLGHLYEQYFGPGTRLTVT.

The table lists this clonotype with a few counts. This rearrangement joins TRBV15 to TRBJ1-4, with D perhaps matching TRBD1 (5 bases). V was pared by 1 base and J by 7 bases, with 16 bases between. CDR3 length equals 16 residues. Germline-derived CDR1 and CDR2 are LNHNV and YYDKDF (reference sequence). The CDR3 region is CATSRAAVGRLEKLFF. The CDR3 DNA sequence: TGTGCCACCAGCAGAGCCGCGGTGGGGCGGCTTGAAAAACTGTTTTTT.

This clonotype was counted ten times or more. The gene calls are TRBV7-9 and TRBJ2-3; 13 bases map to TRBD2. CDR3 size: 16 residues. The V gene end was trimmed by 5 bases and the J gene end by 7 bases; junction bases not matched to a gene: 9. CDR1 and CDR2 from the germline V gene are SEHNR and FQNEAQ (reference sequence). The CDR3 sequence is CASSVGTSGIGHTQYF. The CDR3 DNA reads as TGTGCCAGCAGCGTCGGGACTAGCGGGATTGGGCATACGCAGTATTTT. Looking up the rest from reference TRBV7-9 and TRBJ2-3 gives the full variable domain: DTGVSQNPRHKITKRGQNVTFRCDPISEHNRLYWYRQTLGQGPEFLTYFQNEAQLEKSRLLSDRFSAERPKGSFSTLEIQRTEQGDSAMYLCASSVGTSGIGHTQYFGPGTRLTVL.

This clonotype showed up many times. The gene calls are TRBV7-2 and TRBJ2-7, with 10 bases lining up with TRBD1. Germline V gene lookup returns CDR1 SGHTA and CDR2 FQGNSA. The CDR3 runs 15 residues. V shed 5 bases, J shed 0 bases, and the junction held 4 bases outside the gene matches. The CDR3 DNA reads TGTGCCAGCAGCCCTAGGGACAGGGGCTCCTACGAGCAGTACTTC. Translating it yields CASSPRDRGSYEQYF. Combining the CDR3 with reference TRBV7-2 and TRBJ2-7 gives the whole variable domain GAGVSQSPSNKVTEKGKDVELRCDPISGHTALYWYRQSLGQGLEFLIYFQGNSAPDKSGLPSDRFSAERTGGSVSTLTIQRTQQEDSAVYLCASSPRDRGSYEQYFGPGTRLTVT.

This clonotype was seen only a few times. V is TRBV9 and J is TRBJ2-7; D tentatively fits TRBD1 or TRBD2 (6 bases each). The CDR3 contains 19 residues. V was cut by 0 bases and J by 0 bases, with 22 bases left in between. CDR1 and CDR2 (germline): SGDLS, YYNGEE. This chain's CDR3 is CASSVVPADGGGNSYEQYF. The CDR3 DNA reads as TGTGCCAGCAGCGTAGTCCCTGCGGATGGGGGCGGGAACTCCTACGAGCAGTACTTC.

This clonotype has just a few counts. The rearrangement uses TRBV3-1 and TRBJ2-1; 9 bases line up with TRBD2. The J call may not be correct, given that the DNA end is closer to TRBJ2-5. Germline V gives CDR1 LGHDT, CDR2 YNNKEL (reference sequence). The CDR3 extends over 15 amino acids. In nucleotides, the CDR3 is TGTGCCAGCAGCCATCCGGGACTAGCACAAGAGACCCAGTACTTC. It is translated as CASSHPGLAQETQYF.

CDR3 bases: TGTGCCAGCAGCTCCGGACTAGCGGGAGCCACAAAAGAGACCCAGTACTTC. It yields the protein CASSSGLAGATKETQYF. The chain links TRBV11-2 to TRBJ2-5, with 13 bases that match TRBD2. V was clipped by 4 bases and J by 3 bases; unmatched bases: 8. This CDR3 contains 17 residues. CDR1 SGHAT and CDR2 FQNNGV come from the germline V gene.

This clonotype was counted ten times or more. The V call is TRBV5-1, the J call TRBJ1-1; the D is unclear. Between the trimmed V and J ends, which lost 6 bases and 4 bases, there was a span of 7 bases. This CDR3 region has 11 residues. From germline, CDR1 is SGHRS and CDR2 YFSETQ. For the CDR3, the DNA is TGCGCCAGCATGGGGATCACTGAAGCTTTCTTT. This gives the protein CASMGITEAFF. The entire variable domain, with the rest obtained from reference TRBV5-1 and TRBJ1-1, is as follows: KAGVTQTPRYLIKTRGQQVTLSCSPISGHRSVSWYQQTPGQGLQFLFEYFSETQRNKGNFPGRFSGRQFSNSRSEMNVSTLELGDSALYLCASMGITEAFFGQGTRLTVV.

Many counts were recorded for this clonotype. The rearrangement uses TRBV10-3 and TRBJ2-3; D is uncertain. Germline V CDR1 and CDR2: ENHRY, SYGVKD. The ends were cut back, 4 bases at V and 3 bases at J, with 5 bases in the middle. This CDR3 comprises 12 residues. CDR3 sequence (DNA): TGTGCCATCAGTGCTATGACAGATACGCAGTATTTT. Its translation is CAISAMTDTQYF.

In this sample, this clonotype turned up many times. The chain has TRBV18 and TRBJ1-6, with TRBD1 matching 10 bases. Germline CDR1 KGHSH, CDR2 LQKENI. CDR3 length: 15 amino acids. The V gene end was trimmed by 2 bases and the J gene end by 7 bases; junction bases not matched to a gene: 2. The CDR3 nucleotides read TGTGCCAGCTCACCAGAGGGACAGGGGAATTCACCCCTCCACTTT. Translating gives CASSPEGQGNSPLHF.